This T cell receptor (beta chain) was captured by sequencing in a study of shared clonotypes between healthy human individuals (dated by TCRdb to about 2020). For context, the study as a whole: The cohort included three men and a couple of women between 18 and 49 years of age. For each donor, three plates each were used for CD4 naive and CD4 memory, two plates were used for CD8 naive, and one plate was used for CD8 memory. Blood TCR repertoires of 5 or 6 healthy adults were deeply sequenced to estimate repertoire size and the extent of clonotype sharing between individuals. Libraries were prepared and TCR repertoires were sequenced by different laboratories using diverse techniques, in order to increase sequencing depth and limit assay-specific biases. Between about 0.8 and 9 billion PBMCs per donor were obtained by leukapheresis. Broader findings and caveats from the paper: Clonotypes shared by all four sorted-subset donors showed higher generation probabilities than non-shared clonotypes. Sampling was restricted to blood, and TCR repertoires in tissues likely differ from the TCR repertoires found in blood. Sharing across a handful of donors was observed for roughly 5.4% of naive CD4, over 3% of naive CD8, about 2.3% of memory CD4, and about 0.4% of memory CD8 clonotypes. Pairwise subsampling led to the expectation that sequencing depth would affect the degree of clonotype sharing among donors. The genetic and exposure-history diversity represented was limited by the small number of donors. Estimated clonotype richness was generally larger for naive than for memory subsets. Rarefaction of sorted-subset datasets indicated incomplete sequencing despite the large sequencing depth.

CDR1 MDHEN and CDR2 SYDVKM were looked up in the germline V gene. For this chain, trimming is 2 bases at the V end and 4 bases at the J end, and the number of junction bases without a gene match is 2. CDR3 length: 14 amino acids, cysteine to phenylalanine. Only CDR3 DNA is held: 42 bases, read in frame from base 1. The donors were healthy, HIV-negative adults who had no recently reported acute infections or vaccinations. Every donor was a Caucasian adult living in Nashville, Tennessee, USA. CD4+ T cells were enriched through magnetic negative selection, after which naive cells were positively selected on CD45RA and the remaining negative fraction served as the memory subset. Blood was collected by leukapheresis, and PBMCs were isolated by Ficoll-Histopaque density gradient centrifugation and then cryopreserved in liquid nitrogen vapor phase. Analytical flow cytometry was used to check the purity and quantity of every magnetically sorted T cell population. From each sorted fraction, genomic DNA was isolated and quantified by UV absorbance on a Nanodrop 2000c.

This clone was picked up a small number of times. This receptor's antigen is unknown. Base qualities were left out, and no much larger clone turns up one base away. Using the deep immunoSEQ assay, multiplex PCR amplified TCR CDR3 regions from genomic DNA. For each cell subset, the extracted genomic DNA was distributed evenly across all wells of several immunoSEQ 96-well plates, and each plate served as one replicate. For sorted subsets, roughly 200 ng of genomic DNA, equivalent to about 30,000 T cell genomes, went into each replicate PCR. Purified libraries were measured with a Qubit 3.0 fluorometer, size-checked on a Bioanalyzer 2100, and measured again with the KAPA Library Quantification kit. Every immunoSEQ 96-well plate was sequenced on a dedicated single-read 150-cycle Illumina NextSeq 550 flow cell. The authors' pipeline ran thus. Because only junctional sequences without quality scores were contained in the immunoSEQ output, filtering matching that applied to full-length reads could not be performed. To assign V/J genes and CDR3, sequences were annotated using PyIR, a Python wrapper for IgBLAST v1.9, with IMGT germline references. Reads were filtered out if the reads had weak V/J assignments (E-value above 1e-6), no CDR3, stop codons, out-of-frame junctions, or ambiguous translated residues. A V3J clonotype was defined by an identical inferred V gene, J gene, and CDR3 amino acid sequence. Percentage overlap between repertoires was calculated by dividing the number of shared unique clonotypes by the size of the smaller repertoire. RTK rarefaction, the Chao1 estimator, and Recon v2.1 estimates of unobserved clonotypes were used to assess repertoire richness. OLGA was used to compute generation probabilities for all TCRbeta clonotypes that the gDNA method yielded from several donors. TCRdb retrieved this table from immuneACCESS and kept in-frame rearrangements only. Not all clones are present; in checked studies, unresolved V genes account for under half, and no reason is known for the remainder. V, J and clone size reflect that table, while D and trimming were determined from the DNA. The sample profile shows about 1 million clones; under 80% of them were found once. The top ten clonotypes cover around 1.5% of the sample.

The V and J genes are TRBV28 and TRBJ1-5, and TRBD1 aligns with 7 junction nucleotides. This TCR was recovered from a young man in good health. Sample: memory CD4+ T cells sorted from blood. The meaning of the sample's cell subset or site label: CD45RA-negative fraction. The CDR3 protein: CASSLEQGNQPQHF. The DNA is as follows: TGTGCCAGCAGTTTAGAACAGGGGAATCAGCCCCAGCATTTT.